A selection of T cell receptor beta chains follows, all from one sample in a study of blood T cell repertoires in COVID-19. TCRdb keeps only in-frame clones here, not all; method: immunoSEQ multiplex PCR. This sample has around 200,000 clones, with about 81% found just once. The sample taken for sequencing was PBMCs or T cells enriched from blood (not recorded which). These receptors came from a man aged 35 to 55 who had recovered from COVID-19. The CDR3 runs from the conserved cysteine through the conserved F or W. A D gene is named only where the DNA matches it firmly. Clone size is not always given. Where it is, it says once, few, many or a class for expanded clones.

J gene: TRBJ2-1; V gene: TRBV29-1; D gene: TRBD2; clone size: NA; CDR3 DNA: TGCAGCGGCACCGGGACTAGCCCCGAAGGTAAGCAGTTCTTC; CDR3 protein: CSGTGTSPEGKQFF
J gene: TRBJ1-4; V gene: TRBV27; D gene: NA; clone size: NA; CDR3 DNA: TGTGCCAGCAGTTCCAGTAATGAAAAACTGTTTTTT; CDR3 protein: CASSSSNEKLFF
J gene: TRBJ2-7; V gene: TRBV18; D gene: TRBD1; clone size: NA; CDR3 DNA: TGTGCCAGCTCACCACAGGGACAGGGGTACGAGCAGTACTTC; CDR3 protein: CASSPQGQGYEQYF
J gene: TRBJ2-1; V gene: TRBV10-1; D gene: TRBD2; clone size: once; CDR3 DNA: TGCGCCAGCAGTGAGATAAGACTAGCGGGGATGAATGAGCAGTTCTTC; CDR3 protein: CASSEIRLAGMNEQFF
J gene: TRBJ1-2; V gene: TRBV28; D gene: NA; clone size: NA; CDR3 DNA: TGTGCCAGCAGTTCAACCGCAGGGTCCTATGGCTACACCTTC; CDR3 protein: CASSSTAGSYGYTF
J gene: TRBJ1-5; V gene: TRBV10-2; D gene: NA; clone size: NA; CDR3 DNA: TGCGCCAGCAGTGCAACAGGGTTCAATCAGCCCCAGCATTTT; CDR3 protein: CASSATGFNQPQHF
J gene: TRBJ1-6; V gene: TRBV30; D gene: NA; clone size: NA; CDR3 DNA: TGTGCCTGGAGTGGTAAGGCAGGGTCCTATAATTCACCCCTCCACTTT; CDR3 protein: CAWSGKAGSYNSPLHF
J gene: TRBJ1-2; V gene: TRBV30; D gene: NA; clone size: NA; CDR3 DNA: TGTGCCTGGAATCGGGGTAGGGGCTACACCTTC; CDR3 protein: CAWNRGRGYTF
J gene: TRBJ2-7; V gene: TRBV24-1; D gene: NA; clone size: NA; CDR3 DNA: TGTGCCACCAGTGATCCGTACAGCTACGAGCAGTACTTC; CDR3 protein: CATSDPYSYEQYF
J gene: TRBJ2-3; V gene: TRBV19; D gene: TRBD2; clone size: NA; CDR3 DNA: TGTGCCAGTAGTCCTTTCAGCGGGAGGGCTTATACGCAGTATTTT; CDR3 protein: CASSPFSGRAYTQYF
J gene: TRBJ2-7; V gene: TRBV7-9; D gene: TRBD2; clone size: NA; CDR3 DNA: TGTGCCAGCAGTCGGATGGGACTAGCGAATTACGAGCAGTACTTC; CDR3 protein: CASSRMGLANYEQYF
J gene: TRBJ2-7; V gene: TRBV29-1; D gene: TRBD2; clone size: NA; CDR3 DNA: TGCAGCGTTAGTAGCGGGACCTCCTACGAGCAGTACTTC; CDR3 protein: CSVSSGTSYEQYF
J gene: TRBJ2-7; V gene: TRBV6-5; D gene: TRBD2; clone size: NA; CDR3 DNA: TGTGCCAGCAGTTACTCTTGGGGGGGTAAATACGAGCAGTACTTC; CDR3 protein: CASSYSWGGKYEQYF
J gene: TRBJ1-5; V gene: TRBV5-1; D gene: NA; clone size: many; CDR3 DNA: TGCGCCAGCAGCCTCACAGGGAGCAATCAGCCCCAGCATTTT; CDR3 protein: CASSLTGSNQPQHF
J gene: TRBJ1-5; V gene: TRBV12-3/TRBV12-4; D gene: TRBD1; clone size: NA; CDR3 DNA: TGTGCCAGTGACAGGGGTAGCAATCAGCCCCAGCATTTT; CDR3 protein: CASDRGSNQPQHF
J gene: TRBJ2-5; V gene: TRBV5-1; D gene: TRBD2; clone size: NA; CDR3 DNA: TGCGCCAGCAGCTTCCGACTAGCAGGGACCCAGTACTTC; CDR3 protein: CASSFRLAGTQYF
J gene: TRBJ2-7; V gene: TRBV11-3; D gene: NA; clone size: NA; CDR3 DNA: TGTGCCAGCAGCTTAACTGGAGTAAAGGACGAGCAGTACTTC; CDR3 protein: CASSLTGVKDEQYF
J gene: TRBJ2-2; V gene: TRBV12-5; D gene: TRBD2; clone size: NA; CDR3 DNA: TGTGCTAGTGGTTTGGTGACTAGCGGGGGGCCTTACACCGGGGAGCTGTTTTTT; CDR3 protein: CASGLVTSGGPYTGELFF
J gene: TRBJ2-3; V gene: TRBV7-6; D gene: TRBD2; clone size: NA; CDR3 DNA: TGTGCCAGCAACCCGGGGGGAGGGTGGCCAGATACGCAGTATTTT; CDR3 protein: CASNPGGGWPDTQYF
J gene: TRBJ2-6; V gene: TRBV28; D gene: NA; clone size: NA; CDR3 DNA: TGTGCCTGCAGTTTCGCCAAGGGGAGGTTACACTCTGGGGCCAACGTCCTGACTTTC; CDR3 protein: CACSFAKGRLHSGANVLTF
J gene: TRBJ2-7; V gene: TRBV10-2; D gene: TRBD2; clone size: NA; CDR3 DNA: TGCGCCAGCAGGGAGACTAGCGGATTCGAGCAGTACTTC; CDR3 protein: CASRETSGFEQYF
J gene: TRBJ2-3; V gene: TRBV12-5; D gene: NA; clone size: NA; CDR3 DNA: TGTGCTAGTGGTTTGAACTTGGGGACAAGTACTACGGCAGATACGCAGTATTTT; CDR3 protein: CASGLNLGTSTTADTQYF
J gene: TRBJ2-7; V gene: TRBV5-6; D gene: NA; clone size: NA; CDR3 DNA: TGTGCCAGCAGCTTGAGAGTTCCCTACGAGCAGTACTTC; CDR3 protein: CASSLRVPYEQYF
J gene: TRBJ2-1; V gene: TRBV11-2; D gene: TRBD2; clone size: NA; CDR3 DNA: TGTGCCAGCAGCTTCCTCGGGGGGGCCGGGAGTGAGCAGTTCTTC; CDR3 protein: CASSFLGGAGSEQFF